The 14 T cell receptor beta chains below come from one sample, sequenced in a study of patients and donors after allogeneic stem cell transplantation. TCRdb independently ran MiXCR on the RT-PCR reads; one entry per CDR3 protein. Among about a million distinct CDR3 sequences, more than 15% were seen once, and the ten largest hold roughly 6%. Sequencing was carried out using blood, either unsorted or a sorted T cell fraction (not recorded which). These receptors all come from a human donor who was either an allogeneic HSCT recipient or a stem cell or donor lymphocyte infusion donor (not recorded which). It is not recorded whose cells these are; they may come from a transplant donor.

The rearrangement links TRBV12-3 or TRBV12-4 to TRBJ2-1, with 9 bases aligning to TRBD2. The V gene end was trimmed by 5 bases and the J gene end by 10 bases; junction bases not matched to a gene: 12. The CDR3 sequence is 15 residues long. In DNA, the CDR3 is TGTGCCAGCAGTCCCGCCGGGGCGGGAGGGGGCGAGCAGTTCTTC. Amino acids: CASSPAGAGGGEQFF.

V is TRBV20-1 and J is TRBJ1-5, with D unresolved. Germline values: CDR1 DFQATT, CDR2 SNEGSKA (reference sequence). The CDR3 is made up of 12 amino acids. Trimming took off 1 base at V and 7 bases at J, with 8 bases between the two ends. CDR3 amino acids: CSARGRGQPQHF. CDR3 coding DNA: TGCAGTGCTAGAGGCCGGGGACAGCCCCAGCATTTT.

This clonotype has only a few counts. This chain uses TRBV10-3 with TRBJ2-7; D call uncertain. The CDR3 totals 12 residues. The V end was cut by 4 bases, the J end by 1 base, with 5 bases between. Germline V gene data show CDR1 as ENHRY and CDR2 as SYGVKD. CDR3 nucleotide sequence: TGTGCCATCAGTGTCTTATCCTACGAGCAGTACTTC. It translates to CAISVLSYEQYF.

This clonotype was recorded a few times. This CDR3 reads CASSLSPSSYGYTF. The CDR3 DNA reads TGTGCCAGCAGCCTCTCACCAAGCAGCTATGGCTACACCTTC. J is TRBJ1-2 and V is TRBV4-2, with D uncertain. CDR3 length: 14 amino acids. Germline CDR1 and CDR2: LGHNA and YNFKEQ. With 4 bases removed from V and 4 bases from J, the gap between germline ends came to 13 bases.

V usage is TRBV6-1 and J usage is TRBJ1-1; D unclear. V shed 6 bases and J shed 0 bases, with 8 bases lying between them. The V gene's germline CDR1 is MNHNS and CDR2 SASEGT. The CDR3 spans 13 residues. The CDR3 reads CASRVGMNTEAFF. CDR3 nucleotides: TGTGCCAGCAGGGTCGGTATGAACACTGAAGCTTTCTTT.

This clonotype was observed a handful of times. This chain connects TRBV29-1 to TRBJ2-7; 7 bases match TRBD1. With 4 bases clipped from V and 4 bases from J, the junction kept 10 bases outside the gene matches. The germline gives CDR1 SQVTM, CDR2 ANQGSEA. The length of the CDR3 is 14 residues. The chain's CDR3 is CSVGRTGVVYEQYF. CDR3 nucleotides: TGCAGCGTTGGACGTACAGGGGTGGTGTACGAGCAGTACTTC.

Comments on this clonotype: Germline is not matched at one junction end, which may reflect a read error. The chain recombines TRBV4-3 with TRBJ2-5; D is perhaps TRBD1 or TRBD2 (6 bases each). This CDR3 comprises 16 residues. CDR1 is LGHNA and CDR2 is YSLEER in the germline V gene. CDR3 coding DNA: TGCACCAGCAGCCAAGGAACGGGGGCATACCAAGAGACCCAGTACTTC. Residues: CTSSQGTGAYQETQYF.

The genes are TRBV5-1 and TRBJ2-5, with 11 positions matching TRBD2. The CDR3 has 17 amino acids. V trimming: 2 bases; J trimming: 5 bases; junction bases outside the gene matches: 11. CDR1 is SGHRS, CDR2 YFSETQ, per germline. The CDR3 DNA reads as TGCGCCAGCAGCTTATCGACTAGCGGGGCGCTCCGCGAGACCCAGTACTTC. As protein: CASSLSTSGALRETQYF.

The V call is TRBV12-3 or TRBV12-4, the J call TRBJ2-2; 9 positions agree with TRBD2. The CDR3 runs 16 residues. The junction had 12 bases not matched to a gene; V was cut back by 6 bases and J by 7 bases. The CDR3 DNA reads TGTGCCAGCAGGTCGCGGGGGGGCCCAGGGGGCGGGGAGCTGTTTTTT. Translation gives CASRSRGGPGGGELFF.

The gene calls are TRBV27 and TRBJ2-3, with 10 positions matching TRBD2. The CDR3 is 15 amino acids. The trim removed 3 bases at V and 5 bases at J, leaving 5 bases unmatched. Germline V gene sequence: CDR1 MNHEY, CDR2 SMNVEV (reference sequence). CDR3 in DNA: TGTGCCAGCAGTTTTAGCGGGAGGTCCGTAGATACGCAGTATTTT. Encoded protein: CASSFSGRSVDTQYF.

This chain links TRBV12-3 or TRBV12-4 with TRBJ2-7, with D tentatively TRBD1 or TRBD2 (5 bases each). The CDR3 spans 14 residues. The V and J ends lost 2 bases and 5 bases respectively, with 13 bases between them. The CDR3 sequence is CASSLKRGRNEQYF. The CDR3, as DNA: TGTGCCAGCAGTTTAAAGAGGGGTAGAAACGAGCAGTACTTC.

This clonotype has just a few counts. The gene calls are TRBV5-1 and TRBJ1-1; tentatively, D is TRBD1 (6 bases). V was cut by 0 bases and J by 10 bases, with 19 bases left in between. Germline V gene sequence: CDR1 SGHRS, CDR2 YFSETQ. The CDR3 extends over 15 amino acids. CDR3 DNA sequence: TGCGCCAGCAGCTTGGCCGTCGGGGGCGCAAATTCAGCTTTCTTT. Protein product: CASSLAVGGANSAFF.

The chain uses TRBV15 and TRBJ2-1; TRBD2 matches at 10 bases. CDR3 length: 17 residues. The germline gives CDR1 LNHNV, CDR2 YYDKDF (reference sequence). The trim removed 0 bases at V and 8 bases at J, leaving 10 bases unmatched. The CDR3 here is CATSRDTAGGPIDEQFF. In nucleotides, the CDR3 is TGTGCCACCAGCAGAGATACAGCGGGAGGGCCTATCGATGAGCAGTTCTTC.

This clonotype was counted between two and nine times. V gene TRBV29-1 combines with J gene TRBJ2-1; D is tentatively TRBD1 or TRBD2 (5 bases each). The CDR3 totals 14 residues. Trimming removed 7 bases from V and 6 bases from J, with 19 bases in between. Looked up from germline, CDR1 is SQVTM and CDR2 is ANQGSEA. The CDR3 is CSANGTPRGNEQFF. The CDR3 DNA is TGCAGCGCAAACGGGACCCCGAGGGGCAATGAGCAGTTCTTC.